Each of the 8 T cell receptor beta chains below was sequenced from the same sample in a study of metastatic and nonmetastatic thyroid tumors (TCRdb year 2020). Preparation of the library involved PCR. The listed sequencing device is Illumina HiSeq 4000. In TCRdb, the public reads were trimmed at Q25 with fastp and aligned with MiXCR, with productive beta chains retained. Recorded for this sample are about 23,000 clones; approximately 20% of them occurred a single time. The top ten constitute 25% to 35% of the sample. No patient had received any treatment before thyroid surgery. Input material: blood. The receptors originated from a female donor with papillary thyroid cancer or a benign thyroid nodule (not recorded which). Some clones in this sample may be carry-over from other donors' samples.

This clone was seen only a few times. The chain has TRBV7-2 and TRBJ1-1; D is perhaps TRBD1 (5 bases). Deletions cut 5 bases from V and 5 bases from J, with 9 bases between. CDR3 length: 12 residues. Looked up from germline, CDR1 is SGHTA and CDR2 is FQGNSA. CDR3 nucleotide sequence: TGTGCCAGCAGCCCTGGGGGTACTGAAGCTTTCTTT. It specifies CASSPGGTEAFF.

This clone turned up a few times. The chain uses TRBV6-1 and TRBJ2-7, with D unresolved. Germline V gene sequence: CDR1 MNHNS, CDR2 SASEGT. Trimming stripped 2 bases from V and 3 bases from J, with 11 bases between. The CDR3 loop spans 14 amino acids. The CDR3 DNA reads as TGTGCCAGCAGTGAACTCACAAGAAACTACGAGCAGTACTTC. The encoded protein is CASSELTRNYEQYF.

This clone was recorded a few times. This chain connects TRBV7-9 to TRBJ2-7; possible D gene TRBD1, 6 bases. Germline V gene lookup returns CDR1 SEHNR and CDR2 FQNEAQ (reference sequence). The CDR3 spans 12 residues. V lost 1 base and J 6 bases, leaving 7 bases between the germline ends. CDR3 coding DNA: TGTGCCAGCAGCTTAGGAGGGGGCGAGCAGTACTTC. Translating gives CASSLGGGEQYF.

The chain has TRBV6-1 and TRBJ2-2; TRBD2 matches at 7 bases. Germline values: CDR1 MNHNS, CDR2 SASEGT. V trimming: 6 bases; J trimming: 0 bases; junction bases outside the gene matches: 4. The CDR3 length is 15 residues. The DNA of the CDR3 is TGTGCCAGCAGCAGACTAGCAACGAACACCGGGGAGCTGTTTTTT. Protein product: CASSRLATNTGELFF.

The J gene is TRBJ1-2, the V gene TRBV20-1, with a possible D match to TRBD1 (5 bases). CDR3 length equals 12 residues. Germline loops: CDR1 DFQATT, CDR2 SNEGSKA (reference sequence). Trimming stripped 7 bases from V and 2 bases from J, with 11 bases between. For the CDR3, the DNA is TGCAGTGAGGGGCAGGTAAACTATGGCTACACCTTC. Its protein product is CSEGQVNYGYTF.

This clone was observed a handful of times. A much larger clone differs by one base, so this may be a read error. Other nucleotide sequences in the sample specify the same CDR3. The chain combines TRBV20-1 with TRBJ2-5; no clear D gene. CDR1 is DFQATT and CDR2 is SNEGSKA in the germline V gene (reference sequence). V was cut by 6 bases and J by 7 bases, with 15 bases left in between. The CDR3 sequence is 12 residues long. The CDR3 protein is CSATYTDGTQYF. In nucleotides, the CDR3 is TGCAGTGCGACGTATACTGACGGGACCCAGTACTTC.

The gene calls are TRBV6-1 and TRBJ2-7; 11 nucleotides line up with TRBD1. The J segment lost 7 bases and the V segment lost 3 bases, leaving 5 bases of the junction unmatched. CDR1 MNHNS and CDR2 SASEGT come from the germline V gene. This CDR3 comprises 14 residues. CDR3 amino acids: CASSDGQGAEEQYF. The CDR3 bases are TGTGCCAGCAGTGACGGACAGGGGGCAGAAGAGCAGTACTTC.

This clone was counted a few times. V usage is TRBV19 and J usage is TRBJ2-1; TRBD1 aligns across 7 bases. The CDR3 extends over 15 amino acids. CDR1 and CDR2 from the germline V gene are LNHDA and SQIVND (reference sequence). Unmatched junction bases numbered 14, after V lost 8 bases and J lost 7 bases. The CDR3 nucleotides are TGTGCCAGTCACCAAGGGGGCGCAGGGTTGAATGAGCAGTTCTTC. The encoded protein is CASHQGGAGLNEQFF.